The 28 T cell receptor beta chains presented below share a single source sample, sequenced in a study of radiation and T cells in renal cell carcinoma. Sample time point: blood 4 weeks post-SBRT, at nephrectomy. The treatment here: 15 Gy SBRT to primary tumor, nephrectomy 4 weeks later. Sequencing was performed with immunoSEQ multiplex PCR; in TCRdb, only in-frame clones are kept and a portion is missing. Of approximately 90,000 clones listed, 70% to 90% are singletons. The sample in question was blood, obtained from a patient whose treatment included radiotherapy and nephrectomy. The receptors originated from a man in his fifties with renal cell carcinoma.

The rearrangement uses TRBV19 and TRBJ2-7; D may be TRBD1 (6 bases). Trimming removed 1 base from V and 8 bases from J, with 9 bases in between. There are 12 residues in the CDR3. Germline V gene lookup returns CDR1 LNHDA and CDR2 SQIVND (reference sequence). The DNA for the CDR3 is TGTGCCAGTAGTATAGTAGGGGGACAGCAGTACTTC. Protein product: CASSIVGGQQYF.

This chain joins TRBV28 and TRBJ2-7, with 7 nucleotides matching TRBD2. V gave up 3 bases and J gave up 3 bases; unmatched junction bases: 2. In germline, CDR1 is MDHEN, CDR2 SYDVKM. There are 13 residues in the CDR3. The CDR3 protein is CASSLASGYEQYF. In DNA, the CDR3 is TGTGCCAGCAGTTTGGCTAGCGGCTACGAGCAGTACTTC.

The V gene is TRBV5-5, the J gene TRBJ1-3, with 7 bases that match TRBD1. Germline assignment: CDR1 SGHKS and CDR2 YYEKEE (reference sequence). The CDR3 totals 14 residues. The trim removed 4 bases at V and 7 bases at J, leaving 8 bases unmatched. This CDR3 reads CASSPGGQPNTIYF. The CDR3 DNA reads as TGTGCCAGCAGCCCCGGGGGACAGCCTAACACCATATATTTT.

This clone was observed a single time. The V call is TRBV5-3, the J call TRBJ2-5, with TRBD1 matching over 8 bases. TRBV5-3 is an ORF, with its function uncertain. The V gene end was trimmed by 4 bases and the J gene end by 1 base; junction bases not matched to a gene: 3. This CDR3 has 14 residues. The chain's CDR3 is CARSTDRGQETQYF. The CDR3 bases are TGTGCCAGAAGCACTGACAGGGGCCAAGAGACCCAGTACTTC.

J is TRBJ1-1 and V is TRBV28; D might be TRBD1 (6 bases). Trimming removed 4 bases from V and 5 bases from J, with 14 bases in between. Germline CDR1 MDHEN, CDR2 SYDVKM. The CDR3 covers 14 residues. The CDR3 DNA reads TGTGCCAGCAGTTCACAGGGTGGTAGGACTGAAGCTTTCTTT. The encoded protein is CASSSQGGRTEAFF. The variable domain in full, with the rest retrieved from reference TRBV28 and TRBJ1-1, is DVKVTQSSRYLVKRTGEKVFLECVQDMDHENMFWYRQDPGLGLRLIYFSYDVKMKEKGDIPEGYSVSREKKERFSLILESASTNQTSMYLCASSSQGGRTEAFFGQGTRLTVV.

The chain couples TRBV5-4 to TRBJ1-1, with 9 bases that match TRBD1. CDR1 and CDR2 (germline): SGHNT, YYREEE (reference sequence). The CDR3 contains 15 residues. The trim removed 3 bases at V and 1 base at J, leaving 4 bases unmatched. CDR3 sequence reads: CASSSPGQGNTEAFF. CDR3 nucleotides: TGTGCCAGCAGCTCCCCGGGACAGGGGAACACTGAAGCTTTCTTT.

The chain joins TRBV11-2 to TRBJ1-1; D remains ambiguous. This CDR3 is 13 amino acids long. The V gene's germline CDR1 is SGHAT and CDR2 FQNNGV. Trimming removed 6 bases at V and 4 bases at J, with 12 bases between. The CDR3 spells CASSLVLGTEAFF. For the CDR3, the DNA is TGTGCCAGCAGTCTCGTTTTGGGCACTGAAGCTTTCTTT.

CDR3 amino acids: CASSGTGISGANVLTF. CDR3 coding DNA: TGTGCCAGCAGTGGGACAGGCATCTCTGGGGCCAACGTCCTGACTTTC. V is TRBV28 and J is TRBJ2-6; 8 bases match TRBD1. There are 16 residues in the CDR3. Germline V gene lookup returns CDR1 MDHEN and CDR2 SYDVKM. Trimming at V came to 5 bases and at J to 0 bases, leaving 3 bases not matched to a gene.

The gene calls are TRBV15 and TRBJ2-7; D might be TRBD2 (6 bases). The CDR3 runs 15 residues. The germline CDR1 and CDR2 sequences are LNHNV and YYDKDF (reference sequence). V lost 0 bases and J 4 bases, leaving 13 bases between the germline ends. The CDR3 DNA follows: TGTGCCACCAGCAGAGATACGCGGGGTCAGTACGAGCAGTACTTC. Protein sequence: CATSRDTRGQYEQYF.

This rearrangement joins TRBV27 to TRBJ2-6; 7 nucleotides match TRBD1. This CDR3 comprises 17 residues. V lost 3 bases to trimming and J lost 4 bases; unmatched junction nucleotides: 9. The germline V gene has CDR1 MNHEY and CDR2 SMNVEV (reference sequence). CDR3 sequence (DNA): TGTGCCAGCAGTTTTTCAACAGGGGTCGGGGGGGCCAACGTCCTGACTTTC. It encodes CASSFSTGVGGANVLTF.

The rearrangement uses TRBV6-6 and TRBJ2-1; D is ambiguous. The CDR3 has 14 residues. V was shortened by 5 bases and J by 7 bases, with 15 bases between the two germline ends. Germline lookup yields CDR1 MNHNY and CDR2 SVGAGI (reference sequence). The CDR3 loop reads CASSPTSPENEQFF. The DNA of the CDR3 is TGTGCCAGCAGTCCGACCTCTCCGGAGAATGAGCAGTTCTTC.

This clone was counted once. The rearrangement uses TRBV5-4 and TRBJ2-2; no firm D call. The CDR3 totals 15 residues. The V gene lost 4 bases and the J gene lost 1 base, with 11 bases spanning the gap. CDR1 is SGHNT, CDR2 YYREEE, per germline (reference sequence). CDR3 loop: CASSLPDGNTGELFF. The CDR3 DNA is TGTGCCAGCAGCCTTCCGGACGGGAACACCGGGGAGCTGTTTTTT.

The chain links TRBV19 to TRBJ1-3; D unresolved. Germline V gives CDR1 LNHDA, CDR2 SQIVND (reference sequence). Trimming stripped 7 bases from V and 0 bases from J, with 16 bases between. The CDR3 has 16 amino acids. CDR3 sequence (DNA): TGTGCCAGTATTAAAAGGCAGCCCGTCTCTGGAAACACCATATATTTT. It encodes CASIKRQPVSGNTIYF.

On this clone itself: The junction shows a germline mismatch at one end, possibly a read error. This rearrangement joins TRBV7-7 to TRBJ2-1, with D perhaps matching TRBD1 or TRBD2 (5 bases each). The CDR3 totals 13 residues. CDR1 and CDR2 from the germline V gene are SSHAT and FNYEAQ (reference sequence). In nucleotides, the CDR3 is TGTGCTAGCAGCGCCGCCCCCTGGGGGGAGCAGTTCTTC. Amino acids: CASSAAPWGEQFF.

This sequence joins TRBV11-2 and TRBJ1-1; D is ambiguous. The CDR3 totals 13 residues. V lost 0 bases, J lost 11 bases, and 13 bases lay in between. The germline V gene has CDR1 SGHAT and CDR2 FQNNGV. The CDR3 region has the DNA TGTGCCAGCAGCTTAGATTCCTGGGGTGGTGCTTTCTTT. Encoded protein: CASSLDSWGGAFF.

V gene TRBV9 combines with J gene TRBJ2-7; D unclear. The CDR3 is made up of 13 amino acids. CDR1 is SGDLS, CDR2 YYNGEE, per germline. Trimming pared 0 bases from V and 6 bases from J, leaving 10 bases between. CDR3 region: CASSVEVVTEQYF. CDR3 nucleotides: TGTGCCAGCAGCGTAGAGGTGGTAACCGAGCAGTACTTC.

The CDR3 loop reads CASSPRDNVVTEAFF. CDR3 DNA: TGTGCCAGCTCACCACGGGACAACGTAGTCACTGAAGCTTTCTTT. The rearrangement links TRBV18 to TRBJ1-1; maybe TRBD1 (6 bases). Germline assignment: CDR1 KGHSH and CDR2 LQKENI. The CDR3 has 15 amino acids. Trimming removed 1 base from V and 4 bases from J, with 13 bases in between.

V usage is TRBV7-8 and J usage is TRBJ2-7; 10 bases fit TRBD2. Germline V CDR1 and CDR2: SGHVS, FQNEAQ. CDR3 size: 15 residues. The junction had 3 bases not matched to a gene; V was cut back by 1 base and J by 3 bases. This CDR3 reads CASSLVSSGSYEQYF. CDR3 in DNA: TGTGCCAGCAGCTTAGTTTCTAGCGGGAGCTACGAGCAGTACTTC.

This chain connects TRBV2 to TRBJ2-3; 12 bases align to TRBD2. The CDR3 has 16 residues. J was trimmed by 4 bases and V by 4 bases; bases with no gene match: 6. The germline CDR1 and CDR2 sequences are SNHLY and FYNNEI. CDR3 in DNA: TGTGCCAGCAGTGGAGGGACTAGCGGGTGGGCAGATACGCAGTATTTT. This codes for CASSGGTSGWADTQYF.

V and J are TRBV5-1 and TRBJ1-1; D might be TRBD1 (6 bases). Trimming took off 4 bases at V and 7 bases at J, with 17 bases between the two ends. Germline V CDR1 and CDR2: SGHRS, YFSETQ. CDR3 length: 14 amino acids. The CDR3: CASSHLGQRGEAFF. The CDR3 DNA is TGCGCCAGCAGCCACTTAGGACAGCGAGGTGAAGCTTTCTTT. Complete variable domain (other parts from reference TRBV5-1 and TRBJ1-1): KAGVTQTPRYLIKTRGQQVTLSCSPISGHRSVSWYQQTPGQGLQFLFEYFSETQRNKGNFPGRFSGRQFSNSRSEMNVSTLELGDSALYLCASSHLGQRGEAFFGQGTRLTVV.

V is TRBV7-2 and J is TRBJ1-1, with D possibly matching TRBD1 (6 bases). The CDR3 is made up of 15 amino acids. Per germline, CDR1 SGHTA and CDR2 FQGNSA. V dropped 2 bases and J dropped 8 bases, with 18 bases sitting between them. The chain's CDR3 is CASSLFGGSGVEAFF. In nucleotides, the CDR3 is TGTGCCAGCAGCTTATTTGGGGGCTCGGGTGTAGAAGCTTTCTTT.

V is TRBV6-6 and J is TRBJ2-7; 9 positions agree with TRBD1. J was trimmed by 6 bases and V by 8 bases; bases with no gene match: 8. The CDR3 has 13 amino acids. Germline assignment: CDR1 MNHNY and CDR2 SVGAGI (reference sequence). The CDR3 bases are TGTGCCAGCTATAAACAGGGGGCGGGCGAGCAGTACTTC. Translating gives CASYKQGAGEQYF.

The chain recombines TRBV6-4 with TRBJ1-3; D may be TRBD1 (6 bases). V lost 5 bases and J lost 0, with 17 bases in between. The CDR3 covers 17 residues. Germline-derived CDR1 and CDR2 are MRHNA and SNTAGT. CDR3 loop: CASSQDRDILSGNTIYF. The CDR3 DNA reads as TGTGCCAGCAGTCAGGACCGGGACATTCTCTCTGGAAACACCATATATTTT.

The genes are TRBV5-4 and TRBJ2-7, with 8 nucleotides matching TRBD2. Germline values: CDR1 SGHNT, CDR2 YYREEE (reference sequence). The length of the CDR3 is 15 residues. V lost 4 bases and J lost 6; bases outside the gene matches: 12. Written as DNA, the CDR3 is TGTGCCAGCAGCGACGGTAGCCGGGGGGGCCTCGAGCAGTACTTC. This translates into CASSDGSRGGLEQYF.

V is TRBV2 and J is TRBJ1-2, with TRBD1 as a possible D gene (6 bases). This CDR3 has 15 residues. Trimming took off 6 bases at V and 5 bases at J, with 19 bases between the two ends. From germline, CDR1 is SNHLY and CDR2 FYNNEI. The CDR3 is CASSQGGARGYGYTF. Written as DNA, the CDR3 is TGTGCCAGCAGCCAAGGGGGGGCAAGGGGTTATGGCTACACCTTC.

This chain uses TRBV7-2 with TRBJ2-7; no clear D. The ends were cut back, 4 bases at V and 1 base at J, with 8 bases in the middle. Germline lookup yields CDR1 SGHTA and CDR2 FQGNSA. CDR3 length: 13 residues. The CDR3, as DNA: TGTGCCAGCAGCTACGATACTTCCTACGAGCAGTACTTC. Translated: CASSYDTSYEQYF.

The gene calls are TRBV6-5 and TRBJ2-2; D is unresolved. Germline CDR1 MNHEY, CDR2 SVGAGI. The V end lost 5 bases, the J end lost 3 bases, and 10 bases lay between the germline ends. This CDR3 is built from 14 residues. CDR3 sequence (DNA): TGTGCCAGCAGTCGGTCAGGAGACACCGGGGAGCTGTTTTTT. Encoded protein: CASSRSGDTGELFF.

The gene calls are TRBV7-8 and TRBJ1-2; no clear D gene. The germline V gene encodes CDR1 SGHVS and CDR2 FQNEAQ. The CDR3 has 14 residues. Trimming pared 1 base from V and 1 base from J, leaving 7 bases between. The DNA of the CDR3 is TGTGCCAGCAGCTTAGTAGAGTATAACTATGGCTACACCTTC. Protein: CASSLVEYNYGYTF.